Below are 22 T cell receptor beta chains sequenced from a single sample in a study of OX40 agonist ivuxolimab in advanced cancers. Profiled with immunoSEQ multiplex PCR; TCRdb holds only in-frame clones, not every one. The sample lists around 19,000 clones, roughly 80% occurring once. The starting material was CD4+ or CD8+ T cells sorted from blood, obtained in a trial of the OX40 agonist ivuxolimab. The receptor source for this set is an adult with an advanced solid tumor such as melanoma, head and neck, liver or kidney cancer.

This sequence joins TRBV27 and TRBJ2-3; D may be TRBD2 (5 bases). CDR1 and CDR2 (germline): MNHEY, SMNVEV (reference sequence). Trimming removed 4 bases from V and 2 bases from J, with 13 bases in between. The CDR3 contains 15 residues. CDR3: CASSSGLFLTDTQYF. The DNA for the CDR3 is TGTGCCAGCAGTTCAGGACTTTTCCTCACAGATACGCAGTATTTT.

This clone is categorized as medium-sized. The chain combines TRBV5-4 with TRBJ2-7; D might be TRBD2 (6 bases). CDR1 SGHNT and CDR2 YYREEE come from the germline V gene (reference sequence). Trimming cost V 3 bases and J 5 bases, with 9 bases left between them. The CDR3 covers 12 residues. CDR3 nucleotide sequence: TGTGCCAGCAGCTCGGGGGAGAACGAGCAGTACTTC. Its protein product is CASSSGENEQYF.

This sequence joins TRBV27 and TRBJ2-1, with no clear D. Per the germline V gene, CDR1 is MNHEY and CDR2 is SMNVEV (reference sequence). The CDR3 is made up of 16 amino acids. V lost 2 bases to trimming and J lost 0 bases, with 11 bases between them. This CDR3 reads CASSLGLDSSYNEQFF. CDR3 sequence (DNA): TGTGCCAGCAGTTTAGGATTAGATAGCTCCTACAATGAGCAGTTCTTC.

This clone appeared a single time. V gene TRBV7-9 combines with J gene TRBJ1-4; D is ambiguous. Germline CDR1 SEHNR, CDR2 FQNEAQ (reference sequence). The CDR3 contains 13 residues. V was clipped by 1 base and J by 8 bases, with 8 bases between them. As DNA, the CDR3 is TGTGCCAGCAGCTTAGGAGGACGGGAAAAACTGTTTTTT. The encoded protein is CASSLGGREKLFF.

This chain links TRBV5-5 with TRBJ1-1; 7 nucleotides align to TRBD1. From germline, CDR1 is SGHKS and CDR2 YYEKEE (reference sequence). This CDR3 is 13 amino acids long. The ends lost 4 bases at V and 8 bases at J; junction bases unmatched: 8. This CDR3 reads CASSPWDSWEAFF. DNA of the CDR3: TGTGCCAGCAGCCCGTGGGACAGCTGGGAAGCTTTCTTT.

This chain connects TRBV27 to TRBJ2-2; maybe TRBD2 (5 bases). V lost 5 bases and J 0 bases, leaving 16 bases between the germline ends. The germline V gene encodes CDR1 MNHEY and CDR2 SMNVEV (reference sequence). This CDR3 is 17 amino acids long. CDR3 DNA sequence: TGTGCCAGCAGTCTTACCACGAGGGTCACGAACACCGGGGAGCTGTTTTTT. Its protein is CASSLTTRVTNTGELFF.

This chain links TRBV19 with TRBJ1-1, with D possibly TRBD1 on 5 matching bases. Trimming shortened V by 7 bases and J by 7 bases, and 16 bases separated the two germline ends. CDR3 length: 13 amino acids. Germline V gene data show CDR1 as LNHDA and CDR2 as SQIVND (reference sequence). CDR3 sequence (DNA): TGTGCCAGTAACCCGCTCGCGGGGGGTGAAGCTTTCTTT. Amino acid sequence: CASNPLAGGEAFF.

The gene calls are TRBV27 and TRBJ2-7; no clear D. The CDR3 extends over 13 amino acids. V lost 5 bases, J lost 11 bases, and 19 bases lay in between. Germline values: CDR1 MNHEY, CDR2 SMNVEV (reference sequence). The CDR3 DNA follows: TGTGCCAGCAGTCCGGACCACCTAGGGTTCGAGTACTTC. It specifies CASSPDHLGFEYF.

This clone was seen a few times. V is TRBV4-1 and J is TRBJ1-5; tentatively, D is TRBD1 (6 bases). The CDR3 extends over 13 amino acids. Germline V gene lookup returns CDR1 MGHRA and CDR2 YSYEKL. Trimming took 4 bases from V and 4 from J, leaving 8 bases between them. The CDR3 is CASSLQGNQPQHF. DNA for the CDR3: TGCGCCAGCAGCCTCCAGGGGAATCAGCCCCAGCATTTT.

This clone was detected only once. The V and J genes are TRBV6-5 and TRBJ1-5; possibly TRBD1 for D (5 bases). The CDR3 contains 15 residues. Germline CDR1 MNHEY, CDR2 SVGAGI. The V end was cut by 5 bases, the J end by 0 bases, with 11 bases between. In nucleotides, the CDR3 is TGTGCCAGCAGTAACCAGGGCCCTAGCAATCAGCCCCAGCATTTT. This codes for CASSNQGPSNQPQHF.

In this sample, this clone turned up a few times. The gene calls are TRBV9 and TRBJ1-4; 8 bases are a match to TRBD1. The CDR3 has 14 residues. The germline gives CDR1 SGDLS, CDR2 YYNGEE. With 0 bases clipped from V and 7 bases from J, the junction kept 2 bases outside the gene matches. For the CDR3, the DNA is TGTGCCAGCAGCGTAGGCACAGGGGGTGAAAAACTGTTTTTT. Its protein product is CASSVGTGGEKLFF. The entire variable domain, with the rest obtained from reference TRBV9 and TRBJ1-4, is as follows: DSGVTQTPKHLITATGQRVTLRCSPRSGDLSVYWYQQSLDQGLQFLIQYYNGEERAKGNILERFSAQQFPDLHSELNLSSLELGDSALYFCASSVGTGGEKLFFGSGTQLSVL.

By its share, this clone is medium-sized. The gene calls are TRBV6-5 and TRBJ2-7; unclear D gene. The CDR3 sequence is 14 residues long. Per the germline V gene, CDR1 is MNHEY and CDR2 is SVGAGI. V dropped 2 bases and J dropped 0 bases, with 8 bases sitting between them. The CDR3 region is CASSYTGSSYEQYF. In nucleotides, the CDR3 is TGTGCCAGCAGTTACACGGGCAGCTCCTACGAGCAGTACTTC.

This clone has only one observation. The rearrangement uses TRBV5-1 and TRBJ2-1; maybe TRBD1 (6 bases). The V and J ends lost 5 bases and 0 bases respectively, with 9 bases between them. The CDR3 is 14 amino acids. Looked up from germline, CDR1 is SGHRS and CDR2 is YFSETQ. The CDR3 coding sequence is TGCGCCAGCAGTACAGGGAACTCCTACAATGAGCAGTTCTTC. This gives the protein CASSTGNSYNEQFF.

The CDR3 bases are TGTGCCAGCAGCAACCGGCAGAGCCAGTATCAGCCCCAGCATTTT. It specifies CASSNRQSQYQPQHF. The chain joins TRBV27 to TRBJ1-5, with unresolved D. CDR1 is MNHEY, CDR2 SMNVEV, per germline (reference sequence). Deletions cut 6 bases from V and 5 bases from J, with 17 bases between. The CDR3 sequence is 15 residues long.

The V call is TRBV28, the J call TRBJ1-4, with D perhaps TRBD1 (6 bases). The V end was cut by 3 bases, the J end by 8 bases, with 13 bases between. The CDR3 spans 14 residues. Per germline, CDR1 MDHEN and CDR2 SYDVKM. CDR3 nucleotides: TGTGCCAGCAGTTTTCGTGGGGGCGAGGAAAAACTGTTTTTT. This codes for CASSFRGGEEKLFF.

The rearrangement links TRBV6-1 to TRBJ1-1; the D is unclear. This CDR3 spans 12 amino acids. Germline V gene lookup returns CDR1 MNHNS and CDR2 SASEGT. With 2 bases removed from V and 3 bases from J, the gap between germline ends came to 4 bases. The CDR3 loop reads CASSEQYTEAFF. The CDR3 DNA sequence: TGTGCCAGCAGTGAACAGTACACTGAAGCTTTCTTT.

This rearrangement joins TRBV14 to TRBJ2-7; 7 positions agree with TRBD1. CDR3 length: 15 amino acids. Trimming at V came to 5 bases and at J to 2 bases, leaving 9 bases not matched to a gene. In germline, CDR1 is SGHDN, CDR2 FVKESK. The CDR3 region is CASSGRGTAPYEQYF. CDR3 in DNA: TGTGCCAGCAGCGGGCGTGGGACAGCCCCCTACGAGCAGTACTTC.

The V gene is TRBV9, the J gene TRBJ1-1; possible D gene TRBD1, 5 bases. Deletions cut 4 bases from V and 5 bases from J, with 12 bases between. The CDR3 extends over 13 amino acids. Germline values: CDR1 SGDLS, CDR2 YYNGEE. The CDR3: CASSFARGTEAFF. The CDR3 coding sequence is TGTGCCAGCAGCTTCGCTAGGGGTACTGAAGCTTTCTTT.

Here the CDR3 reads CASSETGHYEQYF. The CDR3 DNA sequence: TGTGCCAGCAGTGAAACAGGGCACTACGAGCAGTACTTC. The chain recombines TRBV28 with TRBJ2-7; maybe TRBD1 (6 bases). Germline V gene sequence: CDR1 MDHEN, CDR2 SYDVKM. The CDR3 length is 13 residues. Trimming stripped 5 bases from V and 3 bases from J, with 11 bases between.

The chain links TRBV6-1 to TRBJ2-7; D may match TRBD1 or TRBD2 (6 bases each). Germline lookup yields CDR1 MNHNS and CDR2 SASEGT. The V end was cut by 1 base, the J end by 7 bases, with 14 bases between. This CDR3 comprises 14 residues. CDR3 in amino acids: CASSEVGGPGEQYF. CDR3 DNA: TGTGCCAGCAGTGAAGTGGGGGGCCCGGGGGAGCAGTACTTC.

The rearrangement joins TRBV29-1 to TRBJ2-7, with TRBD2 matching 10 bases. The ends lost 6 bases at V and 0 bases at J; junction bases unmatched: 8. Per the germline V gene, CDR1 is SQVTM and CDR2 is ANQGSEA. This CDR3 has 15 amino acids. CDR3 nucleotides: TGCAGCGTCGAACTCCGGACTAGCGGCTCCTACGAGCAGTACTTC. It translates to CSVELRTSGSYEQYF.

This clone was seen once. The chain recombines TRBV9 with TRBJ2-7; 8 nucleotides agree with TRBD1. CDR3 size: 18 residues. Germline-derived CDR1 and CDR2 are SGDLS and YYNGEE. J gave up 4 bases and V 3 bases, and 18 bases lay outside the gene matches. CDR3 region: CASSEGTGTGTLGYEQYF. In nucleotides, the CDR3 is TGTGCCAGCAGCGAGGGAACCGGGACAGGCACACTGGGGTACGAGCAGTACTTC.